This TCR beta chain emerged from a study of T cell clones after liver transplantation (dated by TCRdb to about 2019). General notes on the study: Samples were obtained from ITN030ST, a randomized trial in which withdrawal of immunosuppression was attempted within 2 years of liver transplantation. To count as tolerant, a recipient had to stay completely off immunosuppression for at least one year without liver enzymes climbing beyond twice the upper limit of normal. As an antigen-independent comparator for the donor-reactive sequences, third party-reactive TCRbeta sequences from pre-transplant MLRs were identified as well. A cohort of 8 liver transplant recipients was studied, of whom 3 were classified as tolerant and 5 as non-tolerant. Subjects received no induction therapy and standard immunosuppression until randomization at 12-24 months post-transplant. Donor-reactive T cell clones were identified by TCRbeta sequencing following a pre-transplant mixed lymphocyte reaction and were subsequently tracked in post-transplant blood. Blood samples were collected pre-transplant, then pre-randomization ahead of withdrawal, and finally post-randomization once withdrawal had either been completed or failed. Three of the eight recipients were HCV-positive; the others were transplanted for non-autoimmune, non-viral indications. Here is what the overall study found, with its caveats: Low numbers of available donor cells limited the measurable donor-reactive repertoire in two subjects. The conclusions were preliminary, being limited by small, heterogeneous patient numbers and by non-standardized post-transplant time points. A greater decline was seen for donor-reactive sequences than for third party-reactive sequences, suggesting partial antigen-specific deletion unrelated to withdrawal success. Since no allograft tissue specimens were available, donor-reactive T cells may have migrated into the graft instead of being deleted. In 5 of 8 subjects, regardless of tolerance or HCV status, circulating donor-reactive CD4 TCRbeta sequences dropped significantly post-transplant. Once repertoire turnover was taken into account, donor-reactive detection showed a significant reduction for CD4 in 7 of 8 subjects and for CD8 in 8 of 8.

V loses 8 bases of germline sequence and J loses 2 bases, and the interval between the two ends is 6 bases. Counted from cysteine to phenylalanine, this CDR3 has 11 amino acids. Only the CDR3 DNA stays, 33 bases, in frame from base 1. CDR1 is given as MNHEY and CDR2 as SMNVEV, both from the germline V gene (reference sequence). Thawed unstimulated PBMCs were stained for CD3, CD4 and CD8 and FACS-sorted into CD3+CD4+ and CD3+CD8+ populations. All 8 studied subjects were randomized to withdrawal of immunosuppression. Genomic DNA was isolated with the Qiagen DNeasy Blood and Tissue Kit. High-throughput TCRbeta CDR3 sequencing of frozen genomic DNA was performed by immunoSEQ, including PCR amplification, mapping, bias correction and internal controls. The published analysis was carried out like this. Only productive rearrangements were retained, and each unique TCRbeta sequence was defined by its CDR3 nucleotide sequence together with its V and J gene. For a sequence to be called donor-reactive, it needed a frequency of at least 0.01% and at least 5-fold expansion in CFSE-low cells compared with unstimulated pre-transplant cells. To ensure at least 90% detection power, minimum frequency thresholds were set for each subject based on that subject's lowest-template unstimulated sample. Jensen-Shannon divergence between the top 1000 TCRbeta sequences after and before transplant was used to measure repertoire turnover. Two-sided Fisher's exact tests were used to test for changes in how often donor-reactive sequences were detected. TCRdb took over this immuneACCESS table, retaining in-frame rearrangements with V and J assigned. Such tables are incomplete; in checked studies, under half of the missing clones stem from an unresolved V gene, and the remainder is unexplained. That table gives V, J and clone size, and the DNA gave D and trimming. This sample has 72,000 or so clones in its table, and 75% to 90% of those were observed once. The ten most abundant clones make up over 2.5% of the sample.

This clone was observed once. This clone's antigen is unknown. Base qualities were left out, and no much larger clone turns up one base away. The chain couples TRBV27 to TRBJ1-1; the D gene remains uncertain. Specimen: CD4+ T cells from blood, collected at the 22-month timepoint. This sequence was found in a human patient who received a liver transplant. Following a transplant, some T lymphocytes may have been derived from the graft donor. The encoded CDR3 is CASRINTEAFF. The nucleotides read TGTGCCAGCCGTATAAACACTGAAGCTTTCTTT.